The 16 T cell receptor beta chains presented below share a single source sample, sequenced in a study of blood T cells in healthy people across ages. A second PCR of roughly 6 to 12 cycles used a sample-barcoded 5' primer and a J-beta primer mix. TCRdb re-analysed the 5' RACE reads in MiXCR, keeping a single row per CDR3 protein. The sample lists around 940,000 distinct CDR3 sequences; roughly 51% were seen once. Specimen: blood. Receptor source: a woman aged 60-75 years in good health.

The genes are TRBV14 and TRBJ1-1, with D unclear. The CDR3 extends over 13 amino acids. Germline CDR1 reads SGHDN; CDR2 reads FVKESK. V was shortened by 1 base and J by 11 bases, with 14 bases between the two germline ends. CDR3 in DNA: TGTGCCAGCAGCCAAGTTCAATGGCGCTGGGCTTTCTTT. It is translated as CASSQVQWRWAFF.

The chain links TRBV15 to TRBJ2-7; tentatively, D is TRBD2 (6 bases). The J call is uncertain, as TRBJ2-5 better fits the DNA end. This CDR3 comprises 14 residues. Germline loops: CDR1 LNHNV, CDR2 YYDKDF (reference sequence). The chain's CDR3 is CATSPPGDGETQYF. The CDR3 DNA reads TGTGCCACCAGCCCCCCGGGAGATGGAGAGACCCAGTACTTC.

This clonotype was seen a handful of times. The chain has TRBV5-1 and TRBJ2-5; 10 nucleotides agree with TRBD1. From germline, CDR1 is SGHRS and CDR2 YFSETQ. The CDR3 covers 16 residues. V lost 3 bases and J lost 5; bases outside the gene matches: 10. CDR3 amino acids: CASSSGPGQGTETQYF. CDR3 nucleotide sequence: TGCGCCAGCAGCTCTGGTCCGGGACAGGGGACGGAGACCCAGTACTTC.

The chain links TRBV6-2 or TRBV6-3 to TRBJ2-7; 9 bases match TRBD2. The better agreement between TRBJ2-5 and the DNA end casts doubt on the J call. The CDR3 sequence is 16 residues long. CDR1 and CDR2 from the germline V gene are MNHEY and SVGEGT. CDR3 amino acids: CASSYSASGIEETQYF. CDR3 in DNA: TGTGCCAGCAGTTACTCAGCTAGCGGGATTGAAGAGACCCAGTACTTC.

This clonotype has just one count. CDR3 nucleotides: TGCAGCGTTGCCCTTAGGAGTGAGCAGTTCTTC. Translating it yields CSVALRSEQFF. V is TRBV29-1 and J is TRBJ2-1; D call uncertain. V lost 4 bases and J lost 9, with 10 bases in between. The CDR3 length is 11 residues. Germline CDR1 SQVTM, CDR2 ANQGSEA.

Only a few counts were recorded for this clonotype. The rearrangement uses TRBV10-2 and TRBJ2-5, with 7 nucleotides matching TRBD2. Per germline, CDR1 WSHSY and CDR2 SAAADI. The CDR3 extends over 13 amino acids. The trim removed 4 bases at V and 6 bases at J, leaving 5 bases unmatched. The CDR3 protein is CASSVSGKKTQYF. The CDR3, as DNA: TGCGCCAGCAGTGTAAGCGGGAAAAAGACCCAGTACTTC.

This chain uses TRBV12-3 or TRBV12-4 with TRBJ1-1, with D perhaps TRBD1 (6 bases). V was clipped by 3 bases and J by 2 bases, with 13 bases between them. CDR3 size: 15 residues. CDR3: CASSFWTVGNTEAFF. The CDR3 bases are TGTGCCAGCAGTTTTTGGACAGTGGGAAACACTGAAGCTTTCTTT.

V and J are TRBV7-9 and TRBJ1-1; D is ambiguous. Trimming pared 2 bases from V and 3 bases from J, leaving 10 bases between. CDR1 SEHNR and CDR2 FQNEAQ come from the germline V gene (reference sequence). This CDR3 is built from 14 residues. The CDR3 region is CASSLTPPDTEAFF. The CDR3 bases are TGTGCCAGCAGCTTAACACCTCCGGACACTGAAGCTTTCTTT.

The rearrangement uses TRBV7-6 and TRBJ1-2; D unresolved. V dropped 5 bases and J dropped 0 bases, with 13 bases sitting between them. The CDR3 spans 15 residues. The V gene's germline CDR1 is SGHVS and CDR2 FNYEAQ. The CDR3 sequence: CASSPSGNPNYGYTF. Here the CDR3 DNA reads TGTGCCAGCAGCCCGTCCGGGAACCCTAACTATGGCTACACCTTC.

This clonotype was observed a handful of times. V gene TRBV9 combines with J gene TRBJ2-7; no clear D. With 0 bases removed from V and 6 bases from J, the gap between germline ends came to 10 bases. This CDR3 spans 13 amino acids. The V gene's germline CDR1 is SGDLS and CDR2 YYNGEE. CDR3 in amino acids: CASSVDLWGEQYF. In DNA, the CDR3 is TGTGCCAGCAGCGTAGACTTATGGGGCGAGCAGTACTTC.

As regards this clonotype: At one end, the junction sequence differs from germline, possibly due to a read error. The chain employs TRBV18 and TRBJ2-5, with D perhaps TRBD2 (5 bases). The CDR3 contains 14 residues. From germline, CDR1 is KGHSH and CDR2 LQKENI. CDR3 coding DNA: TGTGCCAGCGCACCCGGGGAAAGACAAGAGACCCAGTACTTC. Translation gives CASAPGERQETQYF.

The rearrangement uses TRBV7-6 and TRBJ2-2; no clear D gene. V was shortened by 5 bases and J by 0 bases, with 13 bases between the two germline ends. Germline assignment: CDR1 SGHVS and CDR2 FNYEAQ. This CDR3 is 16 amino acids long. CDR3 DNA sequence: TGTGCCAGCAGCCTCATCGGCGTTTCGAACACCGGGGAGCTGTTTTTT. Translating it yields CASSLIGVSNTGELFF.

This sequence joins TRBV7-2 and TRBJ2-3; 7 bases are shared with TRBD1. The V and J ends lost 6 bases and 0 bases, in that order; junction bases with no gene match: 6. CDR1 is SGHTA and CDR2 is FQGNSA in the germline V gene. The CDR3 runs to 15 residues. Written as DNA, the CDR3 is TGTGCCAGCAGGACAGGGACAGCCAGCACAGATACGCAGTATTTT. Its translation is CASRTGTASTDTQYF.

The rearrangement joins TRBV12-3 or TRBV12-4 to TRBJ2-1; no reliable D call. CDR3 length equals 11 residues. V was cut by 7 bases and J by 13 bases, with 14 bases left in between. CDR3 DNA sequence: TGTGCCAGCACTCAAGGAGAGACCCAGTTCTTC. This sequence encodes CASTQGETQFF.

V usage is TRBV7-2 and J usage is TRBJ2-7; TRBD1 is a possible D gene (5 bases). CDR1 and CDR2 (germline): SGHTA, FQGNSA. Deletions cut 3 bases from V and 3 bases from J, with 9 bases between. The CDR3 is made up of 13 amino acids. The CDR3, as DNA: TGTGCCAGCAGCTTTGGGGCCGTCTACGAGCAGTACTTC. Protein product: CASSFGAVYEQYF.

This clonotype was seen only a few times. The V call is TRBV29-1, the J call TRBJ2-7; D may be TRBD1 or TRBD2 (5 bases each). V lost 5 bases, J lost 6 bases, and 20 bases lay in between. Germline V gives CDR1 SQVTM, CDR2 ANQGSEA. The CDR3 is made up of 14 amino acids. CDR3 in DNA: TGCAGCGTTCGGGCGACGGGGCCCTATCGCGAGCAGTACTTC. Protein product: CSVRATGPYREQYF.